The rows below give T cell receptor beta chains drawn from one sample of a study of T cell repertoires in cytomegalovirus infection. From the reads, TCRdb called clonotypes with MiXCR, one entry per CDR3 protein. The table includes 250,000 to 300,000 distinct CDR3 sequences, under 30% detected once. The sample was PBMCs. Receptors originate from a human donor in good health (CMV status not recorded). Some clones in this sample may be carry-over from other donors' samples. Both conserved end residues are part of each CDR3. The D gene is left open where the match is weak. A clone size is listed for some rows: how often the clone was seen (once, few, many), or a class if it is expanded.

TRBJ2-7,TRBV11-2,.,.,TGTGCCAGCAGTCCTAAGCCCATCCGCGAGCAGTACTTC,CASSPKPIREQYF
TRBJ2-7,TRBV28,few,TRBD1,TGTGCCAGCAGTCCCTCGGACAGGGGACTTTACGAGCAGTACTTC,CASSPSDRGLYEQYF
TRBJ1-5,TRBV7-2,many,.,TGTGCCAGCAGCTTTCGGGCAGTCAATCAGCCCCAGCATTTT,CASSFRAVNQPQHF
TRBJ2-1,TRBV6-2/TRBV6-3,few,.,TGTGCCAGCAGTTCCCTTACCTCGTATGGCGCACCCTACAATGAGCAGTTCTTC,CASSSLTSYGAPYNEQFF
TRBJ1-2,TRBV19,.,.,TGTGCCAGTAGTATAGGAGGATTCTATGGCTACACCTTC,CASSIGGFYGYTF
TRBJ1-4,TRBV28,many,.,TGTGCCAGCAGTTTTGGAGGGGAGGCTAATGAAAAACTGTTTTTT,CASSFGGEANEKLFF
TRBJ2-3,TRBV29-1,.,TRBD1,TGCAGCGTTGAACAGACAGGGCCTGATACGCAGTATTTT,CSVEQTGPDTQYF
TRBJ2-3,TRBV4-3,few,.,TGCGCCAGCAGCCAAGAAGGAATAGGGATCGCAGATACGCAGTATTTT,CASSQEGIGIADTQYF
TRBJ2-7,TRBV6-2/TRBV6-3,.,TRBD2,TGTGCCAGCAGCGTAGCGGGAGGAGAGTACGAGCAGTACTTC,CASSVAGGEYEQYF
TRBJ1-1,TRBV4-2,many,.,TGTGCCAGCAGTCGGACAGAGCTGAACACTGAAGCTTTCTTT,CASSRTELNTEAFF
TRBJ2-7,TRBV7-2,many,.,TGTGCCAGCAGCTTCCCCAGGGGCACCTTCTCCTACGAGCAGTACTTC,CASSFPRGTFSYEQYF
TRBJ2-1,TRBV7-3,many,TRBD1,TGTGCCAGCAGTTCCAGGGACAGTTCCTACAATGAGCAGTTCTTC,CASSSRDSSYNEQFF
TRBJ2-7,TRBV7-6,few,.,TGTGCCAGCAGCCAGGCGGGGCCGCGCGAGCAGTACTTC,CASSQAGPREQYF
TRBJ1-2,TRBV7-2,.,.,TGTGCCAGCAGCTTAGATGGCAGGGCGGGCTACACCTTC,CASSLDGRAGYTF
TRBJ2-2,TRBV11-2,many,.,TGTGCCAGCAGCTTAGGTTTATCTTCCCAGGGATACACCGGGGAGCTGTTTTTT,CASSLGLSSQGYTGELFF
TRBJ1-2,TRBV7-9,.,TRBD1,TGTGCCAGCAGCCCTCGGACAGGGTCTGGCTACACCTTC,CASSPRTGSGYTF
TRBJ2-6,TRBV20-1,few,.,TGCAGTGCTAGAACCCCCGGGGCCAACGTCCTGACTTTC,CSARTPGANVLTF
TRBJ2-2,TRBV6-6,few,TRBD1,TGTGCCAGCAGTGTATTACCCGGGACAGGGCCTTACACCGGGGAGCTGTTTTTT,CASSVLPGTGPYTGELFF
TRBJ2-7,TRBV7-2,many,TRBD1,TGTGCCAGCAGCCAGACAGGGTTCTACGAGCAGTACTTC,CASSQTGFYEQYF
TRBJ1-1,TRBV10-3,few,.,TGTGCCATCAGTGAACAAGTCATGAACACTGAAGCTTTCTTT,CAISEQVMNTEAFF
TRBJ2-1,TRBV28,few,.,TGTGCCAGCAGTTTACGGGACCCGCACAATGAGCAGTTCTTC,CASSLRDPHNEQFF
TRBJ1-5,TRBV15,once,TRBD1,TGTGCCACCAGCAGCCGGGACAGATATCAGCCCCAGCATTTT,CATSSRDRYQPQHF
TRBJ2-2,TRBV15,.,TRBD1,TGTGCCACCAGCAGTAGGACAGGGGCCACCGGGGAGCTGTTTTTT,CATSSRTGATGELFF
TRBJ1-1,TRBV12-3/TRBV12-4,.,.,TGTGCCAGCAGTTTGCTACTAACAGATAACACTGAAGCTTTCTTT,CASSLLLTDNTEAFF
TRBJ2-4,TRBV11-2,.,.,TGTGCCAGCAGCCGAATCCAGGGGGGAGAAGCCAAAAACATTCAGTACTTC,CASSRIQGGEAKNIQYF
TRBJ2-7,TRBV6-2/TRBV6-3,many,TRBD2,TGTGCCAGCAGTGTCTTAGCGGGAAGGAGCTCCTACGAGCAGTACTTC,CASSVLAGRSSYEQYF
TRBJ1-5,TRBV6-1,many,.,TGTGCCAGCAGTGGGGGACGGAACAATCAGCCCCAGCATTTT,CASSGGRNNQPQHF
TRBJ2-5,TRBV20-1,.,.,TGCAGTGCTAAACCGGGACCGCAGACCCAGTACTTC,CSAKPGPQTQYF